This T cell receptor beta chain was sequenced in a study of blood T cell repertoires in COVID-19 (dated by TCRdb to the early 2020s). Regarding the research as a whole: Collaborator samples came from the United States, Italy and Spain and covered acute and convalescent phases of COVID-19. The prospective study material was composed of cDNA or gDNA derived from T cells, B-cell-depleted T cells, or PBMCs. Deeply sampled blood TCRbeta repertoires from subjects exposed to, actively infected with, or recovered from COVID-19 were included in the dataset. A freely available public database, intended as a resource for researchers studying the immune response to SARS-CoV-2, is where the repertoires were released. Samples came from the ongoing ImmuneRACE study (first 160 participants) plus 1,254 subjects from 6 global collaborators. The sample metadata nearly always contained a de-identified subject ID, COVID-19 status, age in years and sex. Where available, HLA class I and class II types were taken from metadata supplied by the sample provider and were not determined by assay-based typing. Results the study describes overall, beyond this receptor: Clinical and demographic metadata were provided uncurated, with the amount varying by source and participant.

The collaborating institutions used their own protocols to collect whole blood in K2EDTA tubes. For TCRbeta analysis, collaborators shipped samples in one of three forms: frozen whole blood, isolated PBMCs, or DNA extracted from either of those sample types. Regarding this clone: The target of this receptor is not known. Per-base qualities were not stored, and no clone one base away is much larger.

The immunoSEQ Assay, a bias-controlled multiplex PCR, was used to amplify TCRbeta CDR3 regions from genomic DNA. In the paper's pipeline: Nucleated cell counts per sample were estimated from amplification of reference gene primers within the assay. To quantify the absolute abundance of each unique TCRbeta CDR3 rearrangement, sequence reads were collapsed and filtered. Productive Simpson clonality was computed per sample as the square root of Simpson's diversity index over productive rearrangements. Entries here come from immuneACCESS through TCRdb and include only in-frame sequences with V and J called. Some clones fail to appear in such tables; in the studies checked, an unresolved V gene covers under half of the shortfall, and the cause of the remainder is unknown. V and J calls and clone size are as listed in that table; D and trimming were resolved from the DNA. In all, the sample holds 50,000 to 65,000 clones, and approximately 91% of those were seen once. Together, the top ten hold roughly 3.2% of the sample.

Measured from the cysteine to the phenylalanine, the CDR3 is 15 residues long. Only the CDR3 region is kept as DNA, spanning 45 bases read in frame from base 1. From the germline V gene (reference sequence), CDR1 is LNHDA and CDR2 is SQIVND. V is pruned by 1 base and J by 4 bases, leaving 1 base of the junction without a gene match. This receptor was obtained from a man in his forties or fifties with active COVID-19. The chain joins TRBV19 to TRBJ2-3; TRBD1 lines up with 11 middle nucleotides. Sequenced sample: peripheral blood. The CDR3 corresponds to CASSIGDRGSDTQYF. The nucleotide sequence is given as TGTGCCAGTAGTATAGGGGACAGGGGGTCAGATACGCAGTATTTT.